These 26 T cell receptor beta chains were all obtained from the same sample, sequenced in a study of regulatory T cells in long-lasting Graves disease. Described time point: newly diagnosed GD, antithyroid drugs for less than 3 months. Extracted PBMC RNA gave rise to the TCR library. In building TCR beta libraries, iRepertoire HTBI primers were used together with Arm-PCR of CDR3 regions. TCRdb re-called the multiplex PCR reads through MiXCR, storing one row per CDR3 protein. The profile shows a few hundred thousand distinct CDR3 sequences, about 13% of them singletons. The same sample was also studied in work on T cells in Graves' hyperthyroidism and ophthalmopathy.

Specimen: peripheral blood mononuclear cells (PBMCs), collected at new diagnosis, from a patient treated with antithyroid drugs. Receptors originate from a man aged 25-45 years with Graves disease.

V gene TRBV10-3 combines with J gene TRBJ2-4; no clear D gene. This CDR3 has 12 residues. Germline CDR1 and CDR2: ENHRY and SYGVKD. Trimming pared 6 bases from V and 5 bases from J, leaving 8 bases between. CDR3 amino acids: CAIRDGENIQYF. The DNA for the CDR3 is TGTGCCATCAGGGACGGTGAAAACATTCAGTACTTC.

This clonotype was counted a few times. Just one base apart from a much larger clone, this may be a read error. The chain recombines TRBV11-3 with TRBJ2-3; D is perhaps TRBD2 (5 bases). Trimming took off 7 bases at V and 7 bases at J, with 18 bases between the two ends. The CDR3 has 14 amino acids. CDR1 and CDR2 (germline): SGHNT, YENEEA. The CDR3 coding sequence is TGTGCCAGCAACTCTCGGGATGGGCGGAATACGCAGTATTTT. It specifies CASNSRDGRNTQYF.

In this sample, this clonotype turned up many times. The chain uses TRBV7-8 and TRBJ1-2; D is perhaps TRBD1 (5 bases). Trimming shortened V by 5 bases and J by 6 bases, and 16 bases separated the two germline ends. Germline CDR1 and CDR2: SGHVS and FQNEAQ. The length of the CDR3 is 14 residues. The CDR3 is CASSQEWGTDGYTF. The CDR3 DNA reads as TGTGCCAGCAGCCAAGAATGGGGGACCGATGGCTACACCTTC.

The table lists this clonotype with a few counts. This sequence joins TRBV20-1 and TRBJ1-2; no definite D call. The CDR3 loop spans 9 amino acids. The germline V gene encodes CDR1 DFQATT and CDR2 SNEGSKA (reference sequence). V lost 5 bases and J 8 bases, leaving 6 bases between the germline ends. The CDR3 reads CSAPRGYTF. CDR3 nucleotides: TGCAGTGCTCCGCGCGGCTACACCTTC.

This clonotype was seen at least ten times. The chain employs TRBV29-1 and TRBJ2-4; no clear D gene. Trimming pared 4 bases from V and 6 bases from J, leaving 13 bases between. CDR3 length: 13 amino acids. Germline CDR1 and CDR2: SQVTM and ANQGSEA. CDR3 in DNA: TGCAGCGTTGCGCGAGATGATGGAAACATTCAGTACTTC. Encoded protein: CSVARDDGNIQYF.

This rearrangement joins TRBV6-1 to TRBJ2-1; 9 positions agree with TRBD2. Germline loops: CDR1 MNHNS, CDR2 SASEGT. V was pared by 8 bases and J by 0 bases, with 8 bases of the junction left unmatched. This CDR3 contains 16 residues. The CDR3 DNA is TGTGCCAGCTGGGCGGGAGGGCTTAGCTCCTACAATGAGCAGTTCTTC. Protein product: CASWAGGLSSYNEQFF.

About this clonotype: A much larger clone differs by one base, so this may be a read error. V usage is TRBV2 and J usage is TRBJ2-5; D might be TRBD1 (5 bases). Germline CDR1 SNHLY, CDR2 FYNNEI. This CDR3 comprises 12 residues. V was cut by 6 bases and J by 4 bases, with 9 bases left in between. For the CDR3, the DNA is TGTGCCAGCAGCCAAGGGGTAGAGACCCAGTACTTC. This codes for CASSQGVETQYF. Based on the CDR3 plus reference TRBV2 and TRBJ2-5, the full variable domain is EPEVTQTPSHQVTQMGQEVILRCVPISNHLYFYWYRQILGQKVEFLVSFYNNEISEKSEIFDDQFSVERPDGSNFTLKIRSTKLEDSAMYFCASSQGVETQYFGPGTRLLVL.

The rearrangement links TRBV19 to TRBJ1-5; tentatively, D is TRBD1 (6 bases). V was clipped by 4 bases and J by 7 bases, with 11 bases between them. CDR3 size: 13 residues. Germline V gene sequence: CDR1 LNHDA, CDR2 SQIVND (reference sequence). The CDR3 DNA sequence: TGTGCCAGTAGTAAGGGGGTAGGACAGCCCCAGCATTTT. It codes for CASSKGVGQPQHF.

The chain is built from TRBV4-1 and TRBJ1-4; D not certain. This CDR3 region has 13 residues. V dropped 3 bases and J dropped 8 bases, with 10 bases sitting between them. In germline, CDR1 is MGHRA, CDR2 YSYEKL. The CDR3 DNA follows: TGCGCCAGCAGCCAGGGAGCCGCGGAAAAACTGTTTTTT. It translates to CASSQGAAEKLFF.

Regarding this clonotype: A junction boundary mismatches the germline segment, possibly from a read error. The V and J genes are TRBV6-1 and TRBJ1-3; weak D call: TRBD1 (6 bases). The CDR3 sequence is 15 residues long. In germline, CDR1 is MNHNS, CDR2 SASEGT. CDR3: CAKRGGRLSGNTVYF. DNA of the CDR3: TGTGCCAAACGGGGGGGCCGGCTCTCTGGAAACACCGTATATTTT.

The J gene is TRBJ1-3, the V gene TRBV5-1; D gene uncertain. Trimming removed 7 bases from V and 0 bases from J, with 8 bases in between. The CDR3 extends over 13 amino acids. Germline CDR1 and CDR2: SGHRS and YFSETQ. In DNA form, the CDR3 reads TGCGCCAGCGCCTATGTCTCTGGAAACACCATATATTTT. As protein: CASAYVSGNTIYF.

This chain joins TRBV29-1 and TRBJ2-3, with D perhaps TRBD2 (6 bases). This CDR3 is built from 13 residues. In germline, CDR1 is SQVTM, CDR2 ANQGSEA. The V end lost 6 bases, the J end lost 6 bases, and 16 bases lay between the germline ends. This chain's CDR3 is CSVARLVSDTQYF. For the CDR3, the DNA is TGCAGCGTCGCCCGACTAGTCTCTGATACGCAGTATTTT.

V and J are TRBV9 and TRBJ2-7, with D hard to call. The length of the CDR3 is 13 residues. Germline V gene sequence: CDR1 SGDLS, CDR2 YYNGEE. V was cut by 0 bases and J by 1 base, with 5 bases left in between. CDR3 loop: CASSVGSSYEQYF. DNA for the CDR3: TGTGCCAGCAGCGTAGGATCTTCCTACGAGCAGTACTTC.

This chain uses TRBV14 with TRBJ1-4; a possible D gene is TRBD1 (6 bases). The CDR3 covers 16 residues. Trimming stripped 4 bases from V and 0 bases from J, with 12 bases between. The germline CDR1 and CDR2 sequences are SGHDN and FVKESK. DNA of the CDR3: TGTGCCAGCAGCCTTTTACAGGGCGCAACTAATGAAAAACTGTTTTTT. Translating it yields CASSLLQGATNEKLFF. Complete variable domain (other parts from reference TRBV14 and TRBJ1-4): EAGVTQFPSHSVIEKGQTVTLRCDPISGHDNLYWYRRVMGKEIKFLLHFVKESKQDESGMPNNRFLAERTGGTYSTLKVQPAELEDSGVYFCASSLLQGATNEKLFFGSGTQLSVL.

Only a few counts were recorded for this clonotype. This chain links TRBV19 with TRBJ1-5, with D uncertain. Germline V CDR1 and CDR2: LNHDA, SQIVND (reference sequence). This CDR3 is 15 amino acids long. V lost 3 bases to trimming and J lost 3 bases, with 12 bases between them. CDR3 protein: CASSMAQSYNQPQHF. The CDR3, as DNA: TGTGCCAGTAGTATGGCACAGAGCTACAATCAGCCCCAGCATTTT.

This clonotype was detected only a few times. A read error is possible here, since a much larger clone lies one base away. The chain links TRBV7-2 to TRBJ2-1; D call uncertain. The CDR3 covers 13 residues. Trimming took off 0 bases at V and 8 bases at J, with 8 bases between the two ends. Looked up from germline, CDR1 is SGHTA and CDR2 is FQGNSA. The CDR3 nucleotides read TGTGCCAGCAGCTTAGCGACGGCCGATGAGCAGTTCTTC. This encodes CASSLATADEQFF.

This clonotype has only a few counts. The gene calls are TRBV10-3 and TRBJ2-3; possible D gene TRBD1, 5 bases. Germline V lookup: CDR1 ENHRY, CDR2 SYGVKD. Trimming removed 3 bases at V and 11 bases at J, with 9 bases between. The CDR3 runs to 11 residues. The CDR3 sequence: CAISDLGEQYF. The CDR3 DNA reads TGTGCCATCAGTGACCTAGGGGAGCAGTATTTT.

This clonotype appeared many times. The chain uses TRBV19 and TRBJ2-1; perhaps TRBD1 as D (6 bases). CDR3 length: 15 residues. V lost 9 bases, J lost 4 bases, and 19 bases lay in between. Per the germline V gene, CDR1 is LNHDA and CDR2 is SQIVND (reference sequence). Here the CDR3 DNA reads TGTGCCAGCACACCAGGGGTGGGTAGTTACAATGAGCAGTTCTTC. Translating gives CASTPGVGSYNEQFF.

This chain connects TRBV7-9 to TRBJ2-5; D is unresolved. The CDR3 has 15 residues. V shed 4 bases and J shed 1 base, with 13 bases lying between them. The germline gives CDR1 SEHNR, CDR2 FQNEAQ (reference sequence). The CDR3 region is CASSSRRSFQETQYF. DNA for the CDR3: TGTGCCAGCAGCTCTAGGAGAAGTTTCCAAGAGACCCAGTACTTC.

The sample holds a few counts of this clonotype. The junction shows a germline mismatch at one end, possibly a read error. The chain joins TRBV7-7 to TRBJ2-2; 8 positions agree with TRBD2. Germline-derived CDR1 and CDR2 are SSHAT and FNYEAQ (reference sequence). This CDR3 region has 15 residues. For the CDR3, the DNA is TGTGCTAGCAGCTGGGGACTAGCGAACACCGGGGAGCTGTTTTTT. Residues: CASSWGLANTGELFF.

The genes are TRBV7-9 and TRBJ2-7; perhaps TRBD1 as D (6 bases). The CDR3 is 16 residues long. Germline-derived CDR1 and CDR2 are SEHNR and FQNEAQ (reference sequence). With 5 bases removed from V and 4 bases from J, the gap between germline ends came to 21 bases. CDR3 nucleotides: TGTGCCAGCAGCAAAATAGGGGGACCTTCCGATTACGAGCAGTACTTC. It is translated as CASSKIGGPSDYEQYF.

Concerning this clonotype itself: This may be a read error, as it is one base from a much larger clone. Because it lacks the conserved phenylalanine or tryptophan at the end, this CDR3 is likely a read error. This chain joins TRBV12-3 or TRBV12-4 and TRBJ2-1; 10 bases align to TRBD2. The CDR3 runs 18 residues. The V segment lost 6 bases and the J segment 3 bases; nucleotides outside the gene matches: 14. The DNA for the CDR3 is TGTGCCAGCAGCCAACGCATCCGGACTAGCGGATACTACAATGAGCAGTTCCTC. Its protein product is CASSQRIRTSGYYNEQFL.

This clonotype was seen more than once but under ten times. The CDR3 DNA sequence: TGTGCCAGTATGATGGGGGGGCAGTCGGAAAAACTGTTTTTT. Residues: CASMMGGQSEKLFF. The chain uses TRBV19 and TRBJ1-4; possible D gene TRBD1, 6 bases. From germline, CDR1 is LNHDA and CDR2 SQIVND (reference sequence). Trimming removed 7 bases from V and 8 bases from J, with 17 bases in between. The CDR3 loop spans 14 amino acids.

This clonotype was found many times. The chain is built from TRBV11-2 and TRBJ2-7; 9 bases are a match to TRBD1. The CDR3 consists of 13 residues. From germline, CDR1 is SGHAT and CDR2 FQNNGV. The ends lost 8 bases at V and 1 base at J; junction bases unmatched: 3. The CDR3 region has the DNA TGTGCCAGCGCACAGGGGGCGTCCTACGAGCAGTACTTC. This gives the protein CASAQGASYEQYF.

This clonotype was recorded at least ten times. This chain uses TRBV7-6 with TRBJ1-6; D is possibly TRBD1 (6 bases). Germline V gene lookup returns CDR1 SGHVS and CDR2 FNYEAQ. The length of the CDR3 is 15 residues. The germline V and J ends were trimmed by 1 base and 8 bases, with 12 bases remaining between them. CDR3 DNA sequence: TGTGCCAGCAGCTTAGGGACAGCGAGGTATTCACCCCTCCACTTT. Translation: CASSLGTARYSPLHF.

This clonotype was counted once. Just one base apart from a much larger clone, this may be a read error. The V gene is TRBV24-1, the J gene TRBJ2-5; D is undetermined. This CDR3 contains 11 residues. V was clipped by 3 bases and J by 7 bases, with 5 bases between them. Germline V gene data show CDR1 as KGHDR and CDR2 as SFDVKD. This CDR3 reads CATSDARTQYF. In DNA form, the CDR3 reads TGTGCCACCAGTGATGCTAGGACCCAGTACTTC.